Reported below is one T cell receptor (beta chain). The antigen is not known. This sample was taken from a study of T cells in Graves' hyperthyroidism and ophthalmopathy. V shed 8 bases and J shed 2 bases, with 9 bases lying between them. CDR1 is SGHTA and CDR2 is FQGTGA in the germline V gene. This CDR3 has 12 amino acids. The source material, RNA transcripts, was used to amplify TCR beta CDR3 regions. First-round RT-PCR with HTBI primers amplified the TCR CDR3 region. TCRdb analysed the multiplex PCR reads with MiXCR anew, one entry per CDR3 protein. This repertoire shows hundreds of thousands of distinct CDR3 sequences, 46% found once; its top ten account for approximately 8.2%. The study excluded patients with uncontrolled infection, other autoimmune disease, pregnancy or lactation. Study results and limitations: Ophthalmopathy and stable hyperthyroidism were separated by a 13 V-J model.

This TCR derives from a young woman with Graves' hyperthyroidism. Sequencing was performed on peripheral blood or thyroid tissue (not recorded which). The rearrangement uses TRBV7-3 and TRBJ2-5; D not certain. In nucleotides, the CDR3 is TGTGCCAGCCAGGACCGACAAGAGACCCAGTACTTC. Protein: CASQDRQETQYF. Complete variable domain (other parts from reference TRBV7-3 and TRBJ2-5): GAGVSQTPSNKVTEKGKYVELRCDPISGHTALYWYRQSLGQGPEFLIYFQGTGAADDSGLPNDRFFAVRPEGSVSTLKIQRTERGDSAVYLCASQDRQETQYFGPGTRLLVL.